This TCR beta chain was sequenced for a study of shared clonotypes between healthy human individuals. There were only Caucasian adults among the donors, and all lived in Nashville, Tennessee. This CDR3 is built from 14 residues. Germline V CDR1 and CDR2: SGHVS, FQNEAQ. V lost 5 bases to trimming and J lost 2 bases, with 13 bases between them. Every immunoSEQ plate was one replicate of a subset's evenly spread DNA. TCRdb keeps only in-frame clones here, not all; method: immunoSEQ multiplex PCR. This table has about half a million clones, more than 75% appearing once. This clone was counted a few times. The chain joins TRBV7-8 to TRBJ2-7; possible D gene TRBD1, 6 bases. Input material: PBMCs. This receptor was taken from a woman between 35 and 50 years old in good health. Some clones in this sample may be carry-over from other donors' samples. CDR3 sequence reads: CASSPRDTTYEQYF. The DNA of the CDR3 is TGTGCCAGCAGCCCTCGGGACACTACCTACGAGCAGTACTTC.